The 22 T cell receptor beta chains in this list originate from one sample, sequenced in a study of monozygotic twins with inflammatory bowel disease. Each CDR3 protein gets one entry in TCRdb, which reprocessed the 5' RACE reads and gives no DNA. The sample includes about 300,000 distinct CDR3 sequences. Material for sequencing was blood. These receptors originate from a human donor with ulcerative colitis or Crohn's disease, or a healthy co-twin of an affected twin (not recorded which).

V usage is TRBV13 and J usage is TRBJ2-4; TCRdb picks TRBD1, but there is no DNA to check that call. The CDR3 runs 17 residues. Germline loops: CDR1 PRHDT, CDR2 FYEKMQ (reference sequence). CDR3 sequence: CASSASRGGIAKNIQYF.

V is TRBV6-5 and J is TRBJ1-5; TCRdb designates TRBD1, a call that cannot be tested without DNA. The CDR3 extends over 16 amino acids. The germline CDR1 and CDR2 sequences are MNHEY and SVGAGI. Here the CDR3 reads CASSNPKQGSNQPQHF.

This chain joins TRBV9 and TRBJ2-3. The CDR3 is made up of 14 amino acids. In germline, CDR1 is SGDLS, CDR2 YYNGEE. The CDR3 loop reads CASASTENTDTQYF.

The chain uses TRBV5-1 and TRBJ1-5. From germline, CDR1 is SGHRS and CDR2 YFSETQ. The CDR3 totals 13 residues. CDR3 loop: CASSLNQNQPQHF.

This chain links TRBV12-3 or TRBV12-4 with TRBJ2-1; TCRdb calls TRBD2, which cannot be checked without DNA. CDR3 length: 16 residues. CDR3 amino acids: CASSRPPSVSYNEQFF.

The CDR3 is CASSSLSGGYNEQFF. This chain joins TRBV7-3 and TRBJ2-1; lacking DNA, the TRBD2 call made by TCRdb goes unchecked. Germline loops: CDR1 SGHTA, CDR2 FQGTGA. This CDR3 comprises 15 residues.

The chain links TRBV5-1 to TRBJ1-1; TCRdb gives TRBD1 as the D gene, but with no DNA this cannot be confirmed. Germline CDR1 is SGHRS and CDR2 is YFSETQ. The CDR3 runs 15 residues. The CDR3 reads CASSLDRLPGAEAFF.

The V call is TRBV6-1, the J call TRBJ1-3. CDR1 and CDR2 (germline): MNHNS, SASEGT. The CDR3 has 13 amino acids. Here the CDR3 reads CASPRIPGNTIYF.

The V call is TRBV12-3 or TRBV12-4, the J call TRBJ1-1. CDR3 length: 12 amino acids. CDR3 amino acids: CASSSGVTEAFF.

The chain is built from TRBV7-9 and TRBJ2-5; TCRdb picks TRBD2, but there is no DNA to check that call. CDR1 and CDR2 (germline): SEHNR, FQNEAQ (reference sequence). The length of the CDR3 is 14 residues. This CDR3 reads CASSLRSGGETQYF.

The rearrangement joins TRBV20-1 to TRBJ2-5; with no DNA, the TCRdb D assignment of TRBD1 cannot be verified. Germline V CDR1 and CDR2: DFQATT, SNEGSKA (reference sequence). The CDR3 runs 13 residues. CDR3 loop: CSAPIRGVETQYF.

V gene TRBV11-2 combines with J gene TRBJ1-5; with no DNA, the TCRdb D assignment of TRBD1 cannot be verified. CDR3 length: 18 residues. CDR1 is SGHAT and CDR2 is FQNNGV in the germline V gene. CDR3 loop: CASSTLLSDRDLNQPQHF. Using reference TRBV11-2 and TRBJ1-5 for the parts outside the CDR3, the full variable domain is EAGVAQSPRYKIIEKRQSVAFWCNPISGHATLYWYQQILGQGPKLLIQFQNNGVVDDSQLPKDRFSAERLKGVDSTLKIQPAKLEDSAVYLCASSTLLSDRDLNQPQHFGDGTRLSIL.

The gene calls are TRBV5-1 and TRBJ2-7; absent DNA, TCRdb's TRBD1 call cannot be checked. The CDR3 totals 14 residues. Per germline, CDR1 SGHRS and CDR2 YFSETQ. The CDR3 sequence: CASARDSGAYEQYF.

This CDR3 is CSALAVDTEAFF. V usage is TRBV29-1 and J usage is TRBJ1-1; TCRdb returns TRBD1, unconfirmable since there is no DNA. The germline V gene encodes CDR1 SQVTM and CDR2 ANQGSEA. The CDR3 extends over 12 amino acids.

The chain carries TRBV6-5 and TRBJ2-2. This CDR3 contains 18 residues. In germline, CDR1 is MNHEY, CDR2 SVGAGI. CDR3 residues: CASSYTEEQGWATGELFF.

This chain uses TRBV20-1 with TRBJ2-7; TCRdb picks TRBD1, but there is no DNA to check that call. The germline V gene encodes CDR1 DFQATT and CDR2 SNEGSKA (reference sequence). CDR3 length: 15 residues. CDR3 loop: CSARDFPGAMYEQYF.

This chain links TRBV19 with TRBJ2-5; TCRdb outputs TRBD2, but without DNA this stays unchecked. Germline V gene lookup returns CDR1 LNHDA and CDR2 SQIVND (reference sequence). This CDR3 is built from 13 residues. CDR3 protein: CASSAGMVETQYF.

J is TRBJ1-1 and V is TRBV5-1. This CDR3 comprises 16 residues. CDR1 is SGHRS and CDR2 is YFSETQ in the germline V gene. The CDR3 protein is CASSLAGPEGNTEAFF. Full variable domain (missing parts from reference TRBV5-1 and TRBJ1-1): KAGVTQTPRYLIKTRGQQVTLSCSPISGHRSVSWYQQTPGQGLQFLFEYFSETQRNKGNFPGRFSGRQFSNSRSEMNVSTLELGDSALYLCASSLAGPEGNTEAFFGQGTRLTVV.

V and J are TRBV20-1 and TRBJ2-7. Germline CDR1 and CDR2: DFQATT and SNEGSKA (reference sequence). This CDR3 is built from 13 residues. This CDR3 reads CSATGGNSYEQYF.

J is TRBJ2-2 and V is TRBV20-1. The CDR3 sequence is 14 residues long. Germline CDR1 DFQATT, CDR2 SNEGSKA (reference sequence). CDR3 sequence: CSARGDGYTGELFF.

The rearrangement uses TRBV12-3 or TRBV12-4 and TRBJ1-4. The CDR3 sequence is 15 residues long. The chain's CDR3 is CASSEGRGGDEKLFF.

V usage is TRBV7-2 and J usage is TRBJ1-2; TCRdb names TRBD1, which stays unverified in the absence of DNA. The CDR3 has 16 residues. Germline values: CDR1 SGHTA, CDR2 FQGNSA. The CDR3 is CASSPLGAGGFEGYTF.